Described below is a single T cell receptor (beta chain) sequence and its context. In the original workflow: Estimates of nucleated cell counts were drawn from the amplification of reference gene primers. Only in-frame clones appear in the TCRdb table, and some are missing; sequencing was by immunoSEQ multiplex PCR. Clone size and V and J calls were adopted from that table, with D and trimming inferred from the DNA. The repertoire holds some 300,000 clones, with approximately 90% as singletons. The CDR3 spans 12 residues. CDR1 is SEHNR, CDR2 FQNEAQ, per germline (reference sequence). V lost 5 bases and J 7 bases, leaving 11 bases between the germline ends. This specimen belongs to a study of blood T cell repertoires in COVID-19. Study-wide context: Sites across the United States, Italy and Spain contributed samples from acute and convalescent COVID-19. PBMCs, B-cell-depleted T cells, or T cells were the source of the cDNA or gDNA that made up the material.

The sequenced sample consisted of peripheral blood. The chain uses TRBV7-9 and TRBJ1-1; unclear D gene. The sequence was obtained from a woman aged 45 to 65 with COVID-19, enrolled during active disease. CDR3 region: CASSPLTSEAFF. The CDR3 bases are TGTGCCAGCAGCCCCCTCACTAGTGAAGCTTTCTTT.